The subject of this entry is one TCR beta chain. What it binds is not known. The data belong to a study of cytomegalovirus exposure and HLA in healthy donors. The donors comprised healthy bone marrow donors. PCR employed 60 Vbeta and 13 Jbeta primers. TCRdb keeps only in-frame clones here, not all; method: immunoSEQ multiplex PCR. The table records roughly 130,000 clones, 84% of them present only once. General study points: Within an earlier analysis, most TCR beta V segments proved productive either about 87% or about 30% of the time.

V was clipped by 3 bases and J by 8 bases; unmatched bases: 13. The CDR3 runs to 16 residues. Germline-derived CDR1 and CDR2 are LNHDA and SQIVND (reference sequence). The J gene is TRBJ2-3, the V gene TRBV19; TRBD2 matches 8 bases. The clonotype was recovered from a woman aged 18-29 years in good health and CMV-seropositive. The specimen sequenced was PBMCs. The CDR3 DNA reads TGTGCCAGTAGTATGATCGGGGGGGCGGCGCCGGGTACGCAGTATTTT. The encoded protein is CASSMIGGAAPGTQYF.